The 23 T cell receptor beta chains given below trace back to one sample, sequenced in a study of neurological immune-mediated disorders. TCRdb re-analysed the 5' RACE reads in MiXCR, keeping a single row per CDR3 protein. The sample gives about 70,000 distinct CDR3 sequences, under 5.5% of which show up once; about 2.2% is in the top ten. Sample: PBMCs. The receptors were sampled from a woman in her sixties or seventies with multiple sclerosis.

This clonotype occurred many times. This chain joins TRBV29-1 and TRBJ1-2; TRBD1 matches 8 bases. V shed 4 bases, J shed 8 bases, and the junction held 9 bases outside the gene matches. CDR1 is SQVTM, CDR2 ANQGSEA, per germline. The CDR3 is made up of 13 amino acids. In DNA, the CDR3 is TGCAGCGTTGTATCTGGGACAGGTCTCGGCTACACCTTC. Translation: CSVVSGTGLGYTF.

This clonotype was seen at least ten times. The chain is built from TRBV5-1 and TRBJ2-2; TRBD2 matches 10 bases. Per germline, CDR1 SGHRS and CDR2 YFSETQ. J gave up 7 bases and V 5 bases, and 8 bases lay outside the gene matches. This CDR3 is 15 amino acids long. CDR3 DNA: TGCGCCAGCAGTCGGACTAGCGGTTCAGTCGGGGAGCTGTTTTTT. This sequence encodes CASSRTSGSVGELFF. Full variable domain (rest looked up from reference TRBV5-1 and TRBJ2-2): KAGVTQTPRYLIKTRGQQVTLSCSPISGHRSVSWYQQTPGQGLQFLFEYFSETQRNKGNFPGRFSGRQFSNSRSEMNVSTLELGDSALYLCASSRTSGSVGELFFGEGSRLTVL.

This clonotype was seen ten or more times. The chain employs TRBV20-1 and TRBJ2-1; TRBD2 aligns across 8 bases. Germline assignment: CDR1 DFQATT and CDR2 SNEGSKA (reference sequence). The junction had 15 bases not matched to a gene; V was cut back by 6 bases and J by 8 bases. The CDR3 spans 15 residues. This CDR3 reads CSATGPGLGRDEQFF. The CDR3 DNA is TGCAGTGCCACGGGCCCGGGACTAGGGCGAGATGAGCAGTTCTTC.

This clonotype was detected ten times or more. The rearrangement uses TRBV27 and TRBJ2-7; TRBD2 aligns across 12 bases. CDR3 length: 14 amino acids. J gave up 8 bases and V 6 bases, and 8 bases lay outside the gene matches. Germline V gene sequence: CDR1 MNHEY, CDR2 SMNVEV (reference sequence). The CDR3 sequence: CASSLLAGGMQQYF. The CDR3 bases are TGTGCCAGCAGCTTGCTAGCGGGAGGGATGCAGCAGTACTTC.

This clonotype was picked up many times. The junction does not match germline at one end; this may be a read error. The chain links TRBV12-3 or TRBV12-4 to TRBJ1-1; D remains ambiguous. The CDR3 consists of 15 residues. The CDR3, as DNA: TGTGCCAGCAGTCCCCTACAAGGGTTGAATACTGAAGCTTTCTTT. It specifies CASSPLQGLNTEAFF.

The table lists this clonotype with a few counts. The rearrangement links TRBV7-2 to TRBJ2-3, with TRBD2 identical over 7 bases. V lost 5 bases and J lost 5; bases outside the gene matches: 13. The length of the CDR3 is 16 residues. The V gene's germline CDR1 is SGHTA and CDR2 FQGNSA. DNA of the CDR3: TGTGCCAGCAGCCCCTCGGGGGGAGGGGCTCGAGATACGCAGTATTTT. Its translation is CASSPSGGGARDTQYF.

There are many counts of this clonotype. The CDR3: CASSLRTFQETQYF. The CDR3 coding sequence is TGTGCCAGCAGCTTAAGGACTTTCCAAGAGACCCAGTACTTC. The chain employs TRBV7-2 and TRBJ2-5, with D perhaps matching TRBD2 (5 bases). CDR3 length: 14 amino acids. Trimming removed 2 bases at V and 1 base at J, with 8 bases between. Per the germline V gene, CDR1 is SGHTA and CDR2 is FQGNSA.

The chain combines TRBV3-1 with TRBJ1-2; 8 bases are a match to TRBD1. Germline CDR1 and CDR2: LGHDT and YNNKEL (reference sequence). The CDR3 is 13 amino acids. The J segment lost 8 bases and the V segment lost 5 bases, leaving 7 bases of the junction unmatched. CDR3 protein: CASSFGQGTGYTF. CDR3 nucleotide sequence: TGTGCCAGCAGCTTCGGACAGGGCACAGGCTACACCTTC.

This clonotype was recorded at least ten times. V usage is TRBV5-1 and J usage is TRBJ2-1; D unresolved. The CDR3 covers 15 residues. V shed 1 base and J shed 5 bases, with 13 bases lying between them. CDR1 and CDR2 from the germline V gene are SGHRS and YFSETQ. The CDR3 protein is CASSLSPGSHNEQFF. The CDR3 DNA sequence: TGCGCCAGCAGCTTGAGTCCTGGGTCGCACAATGAGCAGTTCTTC.

This clonotype was counted only a few times. CDR3 bases: TGTGCCAGCATCCGGGGGACGGGTGAAAAACTGTTTTTT. Its protein is CASIRGTGEKLFF. The gene calls are TRBV7-9 and TRBJ1-4; perhaps TRBD1 as D (5 bases). The V gene lost 7 bases and the J gene lost 7 bases, with 13 bases spanning the gap. The CDR3 covers 13 residues. CDR1 and CDR2 from the germline V gene are SEHNR and FQNEAQ (reference sequence).

This clonotype was detected only a few times. A read error may explain this, as a much larger clone is one base away. The chain recombines TRBV10-2 with TRBJ2-1; 7 bases match TRBD2. The CDR3 is made up of 15 amino acids. CDR1 and CDR2 (germline): WSHSY, SAAADI. With 3 bases clipped from V and 3 bases from J, the junction kept 5 bases outside the gene matches. In nucleotides, the CDR3 is TGCGCCAGCAGTGATGACGCTAGCGGCTACAATGAGCAGTTCTTC. Its translation is CASSDDASGYNEQFF.

This clonotype was observed many times. The CDR3 nucleotides read TGTGCCAGCAGGGCTAGCGGGATTGGGGGAGAGACCCAGTACTTC. It yields the protein CASRASGIGGETQYF. The chain employs TRBV2 and TRBJ2-5, with 9 bases that match TRBD2. After removal of 6 bases from V and 4 bases from J, the junction contained 9 bases not matched to a gene. This CDR3 has 15 residues. Germline V CDR1 and CDR2: SNHLY, FYNNEI.

Ten or more counts support this clonotype. The CDR3 region is CASSLPSEQYF. In DNA, the CDR3 is TGTGCCAGCAGCCTTCCCTCCGAGCAGTACTTC. This rearrangement joins TRBV7-3 to TRBJ2-7; D is ambiguous. Trimming took off 5 bases at V and 6 bases at J, with 8 bases between the two ends. The germline V gene has CDR1 SGHTA and CDR2 FQGTGA. The length of the CDR3 is 11 residues.

This clonotype was counted ten times or more. The chain combines TRBV20-1 with TRBJ1-1; D ambiguous. The CDR3 is 13 residues long. Deletions cut 6 bases from V and 0 bases from J, with 11 bases between. Germline CDR1 DFQATT, CDR2 SNEGSKA (reference sequence). CDR3 nucleotides: TGCAGTGCGAAGGGTCCCATGAACACTGAAGCTTTCTTT. Translated, it gives CSAKGPMNTEAFF.

This clonotype has a single count. The chain recombines TRBV9 with TRBJ2-7; 12 bases are a match to TRBD2. From germline, CDR1 is SGDLS and CDR2 YYNGEE. The trim removed 3 bases at V and 7 bases at J, leaving 8 bases unmatched. This CDR3 is built from 15 residues. The CDR3 nucleotides are TGTGCCAGCAGCGCGCTAGCGGGAGGGCCGGGTGAGCAGTACTTC. Protein: CASSALAGGPGEQYF.

This clonotype was picked up many times. The chain has TRBV5-1 and TRBJ2-3, with a weak D call TRBD1 (6 bases). The germline CDR1 and CDR2 sequences are SGHRS and YFSETQ. This CDR3 has 13 amino acids. V dropped 4 bases and J dropped 7 bases, with 13 bases sitting between them. CDR3 DNA: TGCGCCAGCAGCGCCTCCCAGGGGAATACGCAGTATTTT. Translating gives CASSASQGNTQYF.

This clonotype was seen ten or more times. The gene calls are TRBV3-1 and TRBJ2-7; no firm D call. Trimming stripped 5 bases from V and 9 bases from J, with 17 bases between. The CDR3 is 13 residues long. Germline lookup yields CDR1 LGHDT and CDR2 YNNKEL (reference sequence). CDR3 nucleotides: TGTGCCAGCAGCGCTAACCGGGCCCACGGGCAGTACTTC. Encoded protein: CASSANRAHGQYF.

This clonotype was observed a few times. A much larger clone lies a single base off, so this may be a read error. The rearrangement links TRBV10-3 to TRBJ2-2; 7 nucleotides line up with TRBD2. CDR3 length: 16 residues. The germline V gene has CDR1 ENHRY and CDR2 SYGVKD. CDR3 amino acids: CSISDPSGEETGELFF. In DNA, the CDR3 is TGTTCCATCAGTGACCCTAGCGGAGAAGAAACCGGGGAGCTGTTTTTT.

This clonotype came up a few times. V gene TRBV4-1 combines with J gene TRBJ2-1, with D perhaps TRBD1 or TRBD2 (5 bases each). This CDR3 spans 14 amino acids. The ends were cut back, 4 bases at V and 3 bases at J, with 10 bases in the middle. Germline loops: CDR1 MGHRA, CDR2 YSYEKL. The DNA of the CDR3 is TGCGCCAGCAGCCGGGACCACGTCTACAATGAGCAGTTCTTC. Its protein product is CASSRDHVYNEQFF.

This clonotype was detected many times. The chain employs TRBV6-6 and TRBJ2-1; 10 bases agree with TRBD2. Looked up from germline, CDR1 is MNHNY and CDR2 is SVGAGI (reference sequence). The CDR3 spans 14 residues. V was clipped by 5 bases and J by 6 bases; unmatched bases: 4. This CDR3 reads CASSMGTSANEQFF. DNA of the CDR3: TGTGCCAGCAGTATGGGGACTAGCGCCAATGAGCAGTTCTTC.

This clonotype was seen a handful of times. The CDR3 DNA follows: TGTGCCAGCAGCTTATCCCCCGCGGGACAAGAGACCCAGTACTTC. Its translation: CASSLSPAGQETQYF. The J gene is TRBJ2-5, the V gene TRBV7-6; possibly TRBD2 for D (6 bases). Germline V gene sequence: CDR1 SGHVS, CDR2 FNYEAQ. V dropped 2 bases and J dropped 2 bases, with 12 bases sitting between them. CDR3 length: 15 residues.

The chain employs TRBV4-1 and TRBJ1-6, with D tentatively TRBD1 (5 bases). CDR3 size: 17 residues. Germline assignment: CDR1 MGHRA and CDR2 YSYEKL. V was shortened by 2 bases and J by 8 bases, with 19 bases between the two germline ends. The CDR3 here is CASSQTSSGTPYSPLHF. Here the CDR3 DNA reads TGCGCCAGCAGCCAAACGAGCTCCGGGACCCCTTATTCACCCCTCCACTTT.

This clonotype was observed many times. The J gene is TRBJ2-5, the V gene TRBV5-5, with D possibly TRBD2 on 6 matching bases. The CDR3 has 14 amino acids. Germline assignment: CDR1 SGHKS and CDR2 YYEKEE (reference sequence). The germline V and J ends were trimmed by 0 bases and 4 bases, with 10 bases remaining between them. In DNA form, the CDR3 reads TGTGCCAGCAGCTTGGGGGTGGGGGGAGAGACCCAGTACTTC. It encodes CASSLGVGGETQYF.